Following are 22 T cell receptor beta chains from one sample sequenced in a study of tumor and adjacent non-tumor tissue in lung cancer. No cell sorting was done before RNA was extracted from the tissue. The library came from three nested PCR rounds adapted from ARM-PCR protocols. Using its own MiXCR run on the multiplex PCR reads, TCRdb lists one record per CDR3 protein. The profile shows approximately 79,000 distinct CDR3 sequences, around three fifths of them singletons. What was sequenced was lung tumor tissue. The receptors shown here come from a man aged 70-80 years with non-small cell lung cancer.

This clonotype was recorded only once. One end of the junction is discordant with germline, which a read error may explain. This chain joins TRBV11-2 and TRBJ2-2, with 7 bases aligning to TRBD2. This CDR3 has 18 residues. Germline CDR1 SGHAT, CDR2 FQNNGV. The CDR3 bases are TGTGCCAGTAGCTTAGCGATGGGGAGGGGTCCTGACACCGGGGAGCTGTTTTTT. It codes for CASSLAMGRGPDTGELFF. Using reference TRBV11-2 and TRBJ2-2 for the parts outside the CDR3, the full variable domain is EAGVAQSPRYKIIEKRQSVAFWCNPISGHATLYWYQQILGQGPKLLIQFQNNGVVDDSQLPKDRFSAERLKGVDSTLKIQPAKLEDSAVYLCASSLAMGRGPDTGELFFGEGSRLTVL.

This clonotype has only a few counts. This may stem from a read error, because a much larger clone lies one nucleotide away. V is TRBV28 and J is TRBJ2-2; 10 positions match TRBD2. This CDR3 is 15 amino acids long. Germline V lookup: CDR1 MDHEN, CDR2 SYDVKM. As DNA, the CDR3 is TGTACCAGCAGTTTAGGACTAGCGGTCACCGGGGAGCTGTTTTTT. It is translated as CTSSLGLAVTGELFF.

Notes on this clonotype: The CDR3 does not close with the conserved phenylalanine or tryptophan, likely indicating a read error. This chain links TRBV11-1 with TRBJ2-5, with D maybe TRBD1 (6 bases). The CDR3 is 16 amino acids. In germline, CDR1 is SGHAT, CDR2 FQDESV (reference sequence). The CDR3 loop is CASNLEVTAGVETQYL. CDR3 coding DNA: TGTGCCAGCAACTTAGAGGTGACAGCAGGGGTCGAGACCCAGTACTTA.

This clonotype was picked up many times. The chain has TRBV28 and TRBJ2-1, with 8 bases lining up with TRBD2. The CDR3 covers 14 residues. Per the germline V gene, CDR1 is MDHEN and CDR2 is SYDVKM. After removal of 10 bases from V and 6 bases from J, the junction contained 11 bases not matched to a gene. The CDR3 region is CATLWAGGLNEQFF. DNA of the CDR3: TGTGCCACTCTCTGGGCGGGGGGCCTCAATGAGCAGTTCTTC.

The genes are TRBV7-9 and TRBJ2-7; 8 bases match TRBD1. After removal of 8 bases from V and 9 bases from J, the junction contained 12 bases not matched to a gene. The CDR3 covers 13 residues. In germline, CDR1 is SEHNR, CDR2 FQNEAQ (reference sequence). CDR3 nucleotides: TGTGCCAGCGGCGTAGGACAGGGTTTGGTGCAGTACTTC. Amino acids: CASGVGQGLVQYF.

A word on this clonotype: The junction does not match germline at one end; this may be a read error. This chain links TRBV6-5 with TRBJ2-4, with D unclear. The CDR3 consists of 14 residues. CDR1 is MNHEY and CDR2 is SVGAGI in the germline V gene. The CDR3 region has the DNA TGTGCCAGCAGGAGAAACGCCGCCAAAAACATTCAATACTTC. Its translation: CASRRNAAKNIQYF.

The chain uses TRBV7-8 and TRBJ2-1, with TRBD1 matching over 7 bases. Per the germline V gene, CDR1 is SGHVS and CDR2 is FQNEAQ. This CDR3 has 15 residues. In nucleotides, the CDR3 is TGTGGTAGCAGCCCCCGGGACAGCAATTACAATGAGCAGTTCTTC. Translating it yields CGSSPRDSNYNEQFF.

The V gene is TRBV5-6, the J gene TRBJ1-5; D is unclear. This CDR3 has 14 amino acids. V was cut by 4 bases and J by 3 bases, with 11 bases left in between. CDR1 SGHDT and CDR2 YYEEEE come from the germline V gene. DNA for the CDR3: TGTGCCAGCAGCCCCGACATGAACAATCAGCCCCAGCATTTT. Translated: CASSPDMNNQPQHF.

The chain couples TRBV29-1 to TRBJ2-1, with unresolved D. In germline, CDR1 is SQVTM, CDR2 ANQGSEA. The CDR3 runs to 15 residues. V lost 1 base to trimming and J lost 5 bases, with 15 bases between them. The CDR3: CSVEVTCIAHNEQFF. The CDR3, as DNA: TGCAGCGTTGAAGTGACTTGCATAGCCCACAATGAGCAGTTCTTC.

The sample holds a few counts of this clonotype. It may be a read error: a sequence one base away is much more abundant. J is TRBJ1-2 and V is TRBV12-3 or TRBV12-4; D unclear. V was cut by 6 bases and J by 7 bases, with 12 bases left in between. There are 12 residues in the CDR3. The CDR3 nucleotides read TGTGCCAGCAGCCAGAGGAGAGGTGGCTACACCTTC. This codes for CASSQRRGGYTF.

About this clonotype: This may be a read error: a much more frequent sequence differs by one nucleotide. J is TRBJ2-3 and V is TRBV12-3 or TRBV12-4; D perhaps matches TRBD2 (6 bases). CDR3 length: 15 residues. CDR3 nucleotide sequence: TGTGCCAGCAGCGGAGGGTACAGGCCCACAGATATGCAGTATTTT. Translated, it gives CASSGGYRPTDMQYF.

Concerning this clonotype: The conserved phenylalanine or tryptophan normally closing the CDR3 is absent here, so this likely arose from a read error. V is TRBV29-1 and J is TRBJ2-1, with 10 bases that match TRBD1. CDR3 length equals 14 residues. The ends lost 5 bases at V and 6 bases at J; junction bases unmatched: 7. The germline V gene has CDR1 SQVTM and CDR2 ANQGSEA. The CDR3 nucleotides are TGCAGCGTTAGGGGACAGGGGCCCCTCAATGAGCAGTTCCTC. It codes for CSVRGQGPLNEQFL.

With respect to this clonotype: One end of the junction is discordant with germline, which a read error may explain. The chain combines TRBV29-1 with TRBJ2-5; TRBD2 is a possible D gene (5 bases). The germline CDR1 and CDR2 sequences are SQVTM and ANQGSEA. The CDR3 spans 11 residues. CDR3 sequence: CSVKSGETQYF. The CDR3 nucleotides read TGTAGCGTTAAGAGCGGAGAGACCCAGTACTTC.

This clonotype was observed many times. The V call is TRBV5-4, the J call TRBJ1-1; D may be TRBD1 (5 bases). The CDR3 contains 14 residues. The V gene's germline CDR1 is SGHNT and CDR2 YYREEE (reference sequence). Trimming pared 2 bases from V and 0 bases from J, leaving 8 bases between. CDR3 protein: CASSLRGVNTEAFF. CDR3 nucleotides: TGTGCCAGCAGCTTAAGGGGAGTGAACACTGAAGCTTTCTTT.

The chain has TRBV28 and TRBJ2-5; D unresolved. The CDR3 spans 10 residues. V was clipped by 8 bases and J by 4 bases, with 5 bases between them. Germline values: CDR1 MDHEN, CDR2 SYDVKM. CDR3 amino acids: CASSTETQYF. The DNA of the CDR3 is TGTGCCAGCTCCACAGAGACCCAGTACTTC.

A remark on this clonotype: Just one base apart from a much larger clone, this may be a read error. This chain links TRBV12-3 or TRBV12-4 with TRBJ1-5, with D perhaps TRBD1 (6 bases). This CDR3 has 14 amino acids. This CDR3 is CTSSLRGVGQPQHF. Written as DNA, the CDR3 is TGTACCAGCAGTTTAAGGGGGGTCGGTCAGCCCCAGCATTTT.

The V and J genes are TRBV6-2 or TRBV6-3 and TRBJ1-5; D is uncertain. The germline gives CDR1 MNHEY, CDR2 SVGEGT. CDR3 length: 14 amino acids. The V end lost 2 bases, the J end lost 12 bases, and 17 bases lay between the germline ends. CDR3 loop: CASSYGGSNQVQHF. CDR3 nucleotide sequence: TGTGCCAGCAGTTACGGAGGATCCAATCAGGTCCAGCATTTT.

This clonotype was counted a few times. The gene calls are TRBV6-1 and TRBJ2-6, with 9 bases identical to TRBD1. CDR1 is MNHNS and CDR2 is SASEGT in the germline V gene. The V gene end was trimmed by 2 bases and the J gene end by 0 bases; junction bases not matched to a gene: 11. The CDR3 loop spans 20 amino acids. CDR3 sequence: CASSERRGTGLLSGANVLTF. The CDR3 region has the DNA TGTGCCAGCAGTGAACGGCGAGGGACAGGGTTGCTCTCTGGGGCCAACGTCCTGACTTTC.

The table lists this clonotype with many counts. The V gene is TRBV28, the J gene TRBJ1-5; possibly TRBD1 for D (5 bases). Germline V gives CDR1 MDHEN, CDR2 SYDVKM. The CDR3 has 13 amino acids. V shed 7 bases and J shed 3 bases, with 10 bases lying between them. In nucleotides, the CDR3 is TGTGCCAGCAAAGGGACGGTCAATCAGCCCCAGCATTTT. Its protein is CASKGTVNQPQHF.

This clonotype was counted many times. The J gene is TRBJ2-7, the V gene TRBV7-8; 9 nucleotides line up with TRBD2. Germline CDR1 and CDR2: SGHVS and FQNEAQ. The CDR3 loop spans 14 amino acids. The trim removed 4 bases at V and 6 bases at J, leaving 7 bases unmatched. Here the CDR3 reads CASSSTGTSSEQYF. CDR3 DNA sequence: TGTGCCAGCAGCTCGACCGGGACTAGCAGCGAGCAGTACTTC. The complete variable domain, with remaining parts taken from reference TRBV7-8 and TRBJ2-7, reads GAGVSQSPRYKVAKRGQDVALRCDPISGHVSLFWYQQALGQGPEFLTYFQNEAQLDKSGLPSDRFFAERPEGSVSTLKIQRTQQEDSAVYLCASSSTGTSSEQYFGPGTRLTVT.

This sequence joins TRBV5-1 and TRBJ2-5; D might be TRBD1 or TRBD2, each matching 5 bases. In germline, CDR1 is SGHRS, CDR2 YFSETQ. Trimming removed 3 bases at V and 1 base at J, with 13 bases between. The length of the CDR3 is 15 residues. The CDR3 DNA follows: TGCGCCAGCAGCTGGTTGTCGAGGGGCCAAGAGACCCAGTACTTC. This gives the protein CASSWLSRGQETQYF.

This clonotype came up a few times. This rearrangement joins TRBV28 to TRBJ2-7; no clear D gene. Germline V gene lookup returns CDR1 MDHEN and CDR2 SYDVKM. V shed 3 bases and J shed 4 bases, with 10 bases lying between them. This CDR3 has 13 amino acids. The DNA of the CDR3 is TGTGCCAGCAGTTTCGGGCGCACTTACGAGCAGTACTTC. Its protein is CASSFGRTYEQYF.